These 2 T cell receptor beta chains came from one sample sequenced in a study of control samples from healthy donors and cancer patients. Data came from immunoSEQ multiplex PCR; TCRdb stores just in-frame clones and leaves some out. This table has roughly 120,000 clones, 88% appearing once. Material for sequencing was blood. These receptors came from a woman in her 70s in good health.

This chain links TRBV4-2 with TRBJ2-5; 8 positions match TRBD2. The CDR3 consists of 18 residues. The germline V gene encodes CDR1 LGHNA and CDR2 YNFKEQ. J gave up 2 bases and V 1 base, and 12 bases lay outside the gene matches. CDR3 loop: CASSQGGGGGGRQETQYF. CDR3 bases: TGTGCCAGCAGCCAAGGCGGTGGGGGCGGGGGGAGGCAAGAGACCCAGTACTTC.

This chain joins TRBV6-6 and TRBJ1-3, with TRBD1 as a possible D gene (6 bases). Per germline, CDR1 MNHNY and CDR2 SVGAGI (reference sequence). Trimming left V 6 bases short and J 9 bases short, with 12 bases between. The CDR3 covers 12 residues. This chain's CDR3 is CASRPRGGTIYF. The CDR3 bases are TGTGCCAGCAGGCCCAGGGGAGGCACCATATATTTT.